This T cell receptor (beta chain) stems from a study of post-analysis software for immune sequencing data (dated by TCRdb to between 2015 and 2016). Looking at the study overall: Recorded disease courses included relapsing-remitting, secondary progressive and progressive-relapsing multiple sclerosis, with some patients lacking subtype annotation. A subset of samples was prepared in parallel using single-end sample barcoding, then pooled and co-amplified after Illumina adapter ligation. The patient repertoires were set against roughly eleven previously published healthy control repertoires from donors whose ages ranged from about 6 to 25 years. On the study overall, not on this receptor specifically: The control group was slightly older than the multiple sclerosis patient group. Strong co-clustering of samples prepared in the same batch was shown by direct clustering with F measure, prompting a batch-effect correction. Significantly higher frequencies in patients than in controls were found for roughly five TRBV segments, including TRBV5-6, TRBV5-1 and TRBV20-1. Significantly lower normalized Chao1 diversity was found in multiple sclerosis patients than in controls, suggesting substantial peripheral T-cell clonal expansion.

This clonotype was detected ten times or more. The clone's antigen remains unknown. Base qualities are missing; no much larger clone stands one base away. To demonstrate the VDJtools post-analysis software, the study profiled TCR beta repertoires from the peripheral blood of about 13 young patients with multiple sclerosis. Multiple sclerosis patients were children and adolescents aged about 6 to 15 years. V is cut by 5 bases and J by 5 bases, and the space between the germline ends is 16 bases. The CDR3, cysteine through phenylalanine, is 14 amino acids long. The DNA shown is the 42-base CDR3, in frame from base 1. The library was generated by PCR. The listed sequencing device is Illumina HiSeq 2500. Unique molecular identifiers were incorporated into TCR beta cDNA libraries to reduce PCR and sequencing biases. Approximately 500,000 cDNA molecules were obtained per 1 to 10 million input T cells, so each molecule approximated one T cell. Patient libraries were prepared and sequenced with the same protocol used for the earlier healthy control dataset. Within a given batch, samples were prepared together, multiplexed and sequenced on the same HiSeq lane. The authors processed their data as follows. Raw barcoded reads were processed with MIGEC, and single-read molecular identifier groups were discarded before consensus assembly and CDR3 extraction. VDJtools was used for post-analysis of the clonotype tables, and diversity was normalized by down-sampling every dataset to the size of the smallest sample. In repertoire overlap clustering, CDR3 amino acid sequences, but not nucleotide sequences, were matched to correct batch-related cross-sample contamination. Clones were called with MiXCR by TCRdb after fastp trimmed the public reads at Q25, and only in-frame beta chains were retained. Each record represents a unique CDR3 protein, reported with the most common genes and DNA among its rows. The V and J calls come from TCRdb's annotation, not from the publication. The sample table lists roughly 170,000 distinct CDR3 sequences, over 25% of them with a count of one. The top ten clonotypes cover 1.5% of the sample.

The specimen sequenced was blood. The rearranged chain carries TRBV12-3 or TRBV12-4 and TRBJ2-7, and the D gene may be TRBD2, 5 bases matching. The source is a girl aged 5 to 17 with multiple sclerosis. The sequenced DNA: TGTGCCAGCAGTCTCCGGATGGGCGGGCACGAGCAGTACTTC. Its protein reads: CASSLRMGGHEQYF.